This T cell receptor beta chain was captured by sequencing in a study of T cell changes during pregnancy in multiple sclerosis. The repertoire was sequenced with immunoSEQ multiplex PCR; TCRdb's copy has only in-frame clones and lacks some. The sample carries tens of thousands of clones, 89% recorded once. V gave up 6 bases and J gave up 0 bases, with 12 bases separating them. The CDR3 has 14 residues. Germline V lookup: CDR1 SGHRS, CDR2 YFSETQ. The origin of this receptor is a female donor with multiple sclerosis, enrolled in a pregnancy study. V gene TRBV5-1 combines with J gene TRBJ1-1, with a weak D call TRBD1 (6 bases). Sequences were derived from CD4+ T cells from peripheral blood mononuclear cells, sampled in the first trimester of pregnancy. The CDR3 DNA reads as TGCGCCAGCAAGACGACAGGCCTGAACACTGAAGCTTTCTTT. Translated, it gives CASKTTGLNTEAFF.